This TCR beta chain was sequenced for a study of radiotherapy plus CTLA-4 blockade in lung cancer. Study-level background: Of all patients, more than 15% responded objectively and approximately 31% showed disease control. Study-wide findings and caveats: Radiotherapy with ipilimumab was followed by blood expansion of tumor-derived clones. The best predictor of response was reported to be early blood T cell clone dynamics, with interferon-beta.

The V and J ends lost 0 bases and 5 bases respectively, with 8 bases between them. Looked up from germline, CDR1 is LGHNA and CDR2 is YSLEER. This CDR3 has 13 residues. Focal radiation and CTLA-4 blockade (ipilimumab) were tested in chemo-refractory metastatic non-small-cell lung cancer patients. Remarks on this clone: The antigen is unknown.

Some clones are missing from TCRdb's copy, which holds only in-frame ones; the method was immunoSEQ multiplex PCR. The sample lists about 68,000 clones, around three quarters occurring once. The source is a human donor with non-small cell lung cancer who had a complete response to radiotherapy plus ipilimumab. The chain is built from TRBV4-3 and TRBJ2-7, with D hard to call. The source material was peripheral blood, sampled from a patient treated with radiotherapy plus ipilimumab. The CDR3: CASSQETYHEQYF. The CDR3 coding sequence is TGCGCCAGCAGCCAAGAGACCTACCACGAGCAGTACTTC.